This passage covers 26 T cell receptor beta chains from one sample sequenced in a study of early T cells in non-severe SARS-CoV-2 infection. TCRdb used MiXCR to reprocess the 5' RACE reads, holding one entry per CDR3 protein. The repertoire holds approximately 39,000 distinct CDR3 sequences, 3.5% to 5% seen once, with 15% to 20% in the top ten. The sequenced material came from whole blood. These TCRs come from an adult who was a healthcare worker with PCR-confirmed SARS-CoV-2 infection or an uninfected control (not recorded which).

The CDR3 bases are TGTGCCAGCAGCTTTGTGGGACTAGCGGCTAGCACAGATACGCAGTATTTT. Translation gives CASSFVGLAASTDTQYF. This chain uses TRBV7-2 with TRBJ2-3, with 11 bases aligning to TRBD2. Germline V gene sequence: CDR1 SGHTA, CDR2 FQGNSA. The CDR3 covers 17 residues. J lost 0 bases, V lost 3 bases, and 5 bases had no gene match.

This clonotype was seen a handful of times. This chain uses TRBV3-1 with TRBJ2-1; D may be TRBD2 (6 bases). Trimming pared 4 bases from V and 9 bases from J, leaving 22 bases between. Looked up from germline, CDR1 is LGHDT and CDR2 is YNNKEL (reference sequence). CDR3 size: 16 residues. CDR3: CASSLGGTLTGSEQFF. The DNA of the CDR3 is TGTGCCAGCAGCCTCGGCGGGACCTTAACCGGGAGTGAGCAGTTCTTC.

This clonotype was seen at least ten times. The V gene is TRBV4-2, the J gene TRBJ2-7; D gene ambiguous. There are 12 residues in the CDR3. Looked up from germline, CDR1 is LGHNA and CDR2 is YNFKEQ. Deletions cut 0 bases from V and 1 base from J, with 1 base between. The CDR3 sequence is CASSQESYEQYF. For the CDR3, the DNA is TGTGCCAGCAGCCAAGAATCCTACGAGCAGTACTTC.

This clonotype came up many times. CDR3 nucleotide sequence: TGTGCCAGTAGTATTGCTAGCGGGAGTTACAATGAGCAGTTCTTC. Its protein is CASSIASGSYNEQFF. The chain couples TRBV19 to TRBJ2-1; 10 bases are shared with TRBD2. CDR1 is LNHDA, CDR2 SQIVND, per germline (reference sequence). This CDR3 contains 15 residues. V was clipped by 3 bases and J by 4 bases; unmatched bases: 3.

This clonotype appeared a few times. The rearrangement uses TRBV6-6 and TRBJ1-1; D might be TRBD1 (5 bases). Trimming removed 5 bases from V and 0 bases from J, with 16 bases in between. Per germline, CDR1 MNHNY and CDR2 SVGAGI (reference sequence). The CDR3 is made up of 16 amino acids. Here the CDR3 DNA reads TGTGCCAGCAGTGGGGGGTTTCAGGTAGTGAACACTGAAGCTTTCTTT. Translation gives CASSGGFQVVNTEAFF.

This clonotype was seen at least ten times. The V gene is TRBV7-8, the J gene TRBJ2-3, with D unclear. The length of the CDR3 is 15 residues. CDR1 and CDR2 from the germline V gene are SGHVS and FQNEAQ. V was trimmed by 8 bases and J by 4 bases, leaving 19 bases between them. The CDR3 reads CASRYGSLGSDTQYF. CDR3 DNA: TGTGCCAGCCGATACGGTAGCCTAGGATCAGATACGCAGTATTTT. The full variable domain, its missing parts supplied by reference TRBV7-8 and TRBJ2-3, is GAGVSQSPRYKVAKRGQDVALRCDPISGHVSLFWYQQALGQGPEFLTYFQNEAQLDKSGLPSDRFFAERPEGSVSTLKIQRTQQEDSAVYLCASRYGSLGSDTQYFGPGTRLTVL.

This clonotype occurred many times. The chain links TRBV4-1 to TRBJ1-1; no definite D call. The V end was cut by 2 bases, the J end by 1 base, with 5 bases between. Germline loops: CDR1 MGHRA, CDR2 YSYEKL. The CDR3 extends over 13 amino acids. In nucleotides, the CDR3 is TGCGCCAGCAGCCAATGGGAGAACACTGAAGCTTTCTTT. Translating it yields CASSQWENTEAFF.

Ten or more counts support this clonotype. Written as DNA, the CDR3 is TGCAGTGCTAGAGAGGGTGCAGATAATCAGCCCCAGCATTTT. This sequence encodes CSAREGADNQPQHF. The chain uses TRBV20-1 and TRBJ1-5; unclear D gene. CDR1 DFQATT and CDR2 SNEGSKA come from the germline V gene (reference sequence). Trimming stripped 0 bases from V and 4 bases from J, with 10 bases between. The CDR3 covers 14 residues.

This clonotype was detected ten times or more. The V call is TRBV14, the J call TRBJ1-1; D remains unclear. The V gene's germline CDR1 is SGHDN and CDR2 FVKESK. The CDR3 consists of 11 residues. V lost 2 bases, J lost 3 bases, and 1 base lay in between. The CDR3 nucleotides read TGTGCCAGCAGCCAATACACTGAAGCTTTCTTT. As protein: CASSQYTEAFF.

The sample holds many counts of this clonotype. The chain uses TRBV27 and TRBJ1-2; D possibly corresponds to TRBD1 (5 bases). V shed 2 bases and J shed 0 bases, with 10 bases lying between them. This CDR3 is 15 amino acids long. The germline V gene encodes CDR1 MNHEY and CDR2 SMNVEV (reference sequence). For the CDR3, the DNA is TGTGCCAGCAGTTTAGGGGGACCAGCTAACTATGGCTACACCTTC. It is translated as CASSLGGPANYGYTF.

A remark on this clonotype: A much larger clone lies one base from this, so it may be a read error. This sequence joins TRBV6-2 or TRBV6-3 and TRBJ2-1; the D gene is possibly TRBD2 (5 bases). This CDR3 is 16 amino acids long. Germline lookup yields CDR1 MNHEY and CDR2 SVGEGT. The CDR3 region has the DNA TGTGTCAGCGCCCCACGGGAAGCTAAACTCTACAATGAGCAGTTCTTC. It specifies CVSAPREAKLYNEQFF.

This clonotype is medium-sized. This rearrangement joins TRBV29-1 to TRBJ1-2; D uncertain. The V and J ends lost 4 bases and 8 bases respectively, with 14 bases between them. CDR1 SQVTM and CDR2 ANQGSEA come from the germline V gene. The CDR3 is 12 amino acids. CDR3 sequence reads: CSVATPKAGYTF. The CDR3 DNA reads as TGCAGCGTTGCGACACCCAAGGCGGGCTACACCTTC.

This clonotype has ten or more counts. The chain uses TRBV30 and TRBJ1-2; D may be TRBD1 (6 bases). Trimming removed 2 bases at V and 8 bases at J, with 12 bases between. Germline values: CDR1 GTSNPN, CDR2 SVGIG (reference sequence). The CDR3 runs to 12 residues. The CDR3 DNA is TGTGCCTGGAGTACCTCACAGGGAGGCTACACCTTC. Residues: CAWSTSQGGYTF.

The CDR3 spells CASSHLSGDDNEQFF. The DNA for the CDR3 is TGCGCCAGCAGCCACCTTAGCGGGGACGACAATGAGCAGTTCTTC. The chain combines TRBV4-1 with TRBJ2-1, with 8 bases aligning to TRBD2. J was trimmed by 5 bases and V by 3 bases; bases with no gene match: 6. The V gene's germline CDR1 is MGHRA and CDR2 YSYEKL. The CDR3 runs 15 residues.

This clonotype was detected a few times. V gene TRBV10-3 combines with J gene TRBJ1-3, with D hard to call. V shed 6 bases and J shed 8 bases, with 14 bases lying between them. The CDR3 loop spans 13 amino acids. Germline V gives CDR1 ENHRY, CDR2 SYGVKD. CDR3 protein: CAIRSERLDTIYF. Written as DNA, the CDR3 is TGTGCCATCAGAAGTGAAAGGCTAGACACCATATATTTT.

This clonotype was seen many times. The V gene is TRBV12-3 or TRBV12-4, the J gene TRBJ2-7, with a possible D match to TRBD2 (6 bases). This CDR3 spans 12 amino acids. The V end was cut by 3 bases, the J end by 7 bases, with 10 bases between. CDR3 residues: CASSLEGREQYF. DNA for the CDR3: TGTGCCAGCAGTTTGGAGGGGAGAGAGCAGTACTTC.

This clonotype was seen ten or more times. This chain joins TRBV27 and TRBJ2-2, with 8 bases aligning to TRBD1. CDR1 is MNHEY, CDR2 SMNVEV, per germline (reference sequence). V gave up 3 bases and J gave up 6 bases; unmatched junction bases: 0. This CDR3 region has 13 residues. The CDR3 loop reads CASSFRGPGELFF. In nucleotides, the CDR3 is TGTGCCAGCAGTTTCAGGGGGCCCGGGGAGCTGTTTTTT.

This clonotype has a single count. This sequence joins TRBV30 and TRBJ2-3, with D hard to call. The CDR3 is made up of 11 amino acids. Germline V gene data show CDR1 as GTSNPN and CDR2 as SVGIG (reference sequence). V gave up 2 bases and J gave up 6 bases, with 6 bases separating them. CDR3 sequence (DNA): TGTGCCTGGAGTTCATGGGATACGCAGTATTTT. Protein product: CAWSSWDTQYF.

This clonotype was counted at least ten times. V gene TRBV20-1 combines with J gene TRBJ2-7, with D unresolved. Germline CDR1 is DFQATT and CDR2 is SNEGSKA (reference sequence). V was pared by 3 bases and J by 0 bases, with 6 bases between. The CDR3 runs to 12 residues. CDR3 sequence (DNA): TGCAGTGCTAGTCAGACCTCCTACGAGCAGTACTTC. This codes for CSASQTSYEQYF.

This clonotype was seen repeatedly, ten times or more. This chain links TRBV11-3 with TRBJ1-1; TRBD1 matches at 10 bases. The CDR3 runs to 19 residues. The V segment lost 1 base and the J segment 0 bases; nucleotides outside the gene matches: 11. CDR1 and CDR2 (germline): SGHNT, YENEEA. The CDR3 here is CASSLVTGTGAWMNTEAFF. CDR3 bases: TGTGCCAGCAGCTTAGTAACTGGGACAGGGGCGTGGATGAACACTGAAGCTTTCTTT.

This clonotype was observed at least ten times. This sequence joins TRBV18 and TRBJ2-3; 7 bases agree with TRBD1. CDR3 length equals 15 residues. After removal of 6 bases from V and 3 bases from J, the junction contained 9 bases not matched to a gene. CDR1 KGHSH and CDR2 LQKENI come from the germline V gene. CDR3 protein: CASSTGGTDTDTQYF. Written as DNA, the CDR3 is TGTGCCAGCTCCACCGGTGGGACAGATACAGATACGCAGTATTTT.

This chain connects TRBV11-2 to TRBJ1-1; 7 bases fit TRBD1. CDR3 length equals 13 residues. CDR1 is SGHAT, CDR2 FQNNGV, per germline. The trim removed 3 bases at V and 6 bases at J, leaving 4 bases unmatched. The CDR3 here is CASSLGQRSEAFF. The CDR3 DNA is TGTGCCAGCAGCTTGGGACAGCGATCTGAAGCTTTCTTT.

The table lists this clonotype with many counts. The J gene is TRBJ1-2, the V gene TRBV3-1; 7 bases fit TRBD1. Looked up from germline, CDR1 is LGHDT and CDR2 is YNNKEL (reference sequence). This CDR3 contains 14 residues. Trimming cost V 5 bases and J 2 bases; bases outside gene matches: 5. For the CDR3, the DNA is TGTGCCAGCAGCTTGGGACAGCAAAACTATGGCTACACCTTC. As protein: CASSLGQQNYGYTF.

This clonotype was recorded many times. V gene TRBV30 combines with J gene TRBJ1-4; no definite D call. The CDR3 consists of 13 residues. V was trimmed by 2 bases and J by 7 bases, leaving 11 bases between them. The germline CDR1 and CDR2 sequences are GTSNPN and SVGIG (reference sequence). The CDR3 DNA reads TGTGCCTGGAGTCGAGGCGCCCGTGAAAAACTGTTTTTT. It is translated as CAWSRGAREKLFF.

In its sample, this clonotype was seen a few times. This sequence joins TRBV12-5 and TRBJ2-3; the D is unclear. Germline V gives CDR1 LGHNT, CDR2 FRNRAP. The CDR3 has 13 residues. V was trimmed by 2 bases and J by 6 bases, leaving 9 bases between them. CDR3 protein: CASGLYYGDTQYF. The CDR3 DNA sequence: TGTGCTAGTGGTTTGTATTATGGGGATACGCAGTATTTT. The full variable domain, completed using reference TRBV12-5 and TRBJ2-3, is DARVTQTPRHKVTEMGQEVTMRCQPILGHNTVFWYRQTMMQGLELLAYFRNRAPLDDSGMPKDRFSAEMPDATLATLKIQPSEPRDSAVYFCASGLYYGDTQYFGPGTRLTVL.

This clonotype was recorded at least ten times. This chain connects TRBV18 to TRBJ2-3; tentatively, D is TRBD1 (6 bases). V lost 5 bases to trimming and J lost 0 bases, with 9 bases between them. The length of the CDR3 is 14 residues. Germline CDR1 reads KGHSH; CDR2 reads LQKENI. The CDR3 sequence: CASSSTGSTDTQYF. The CDR3 nucleotides read TGTGCCAGCTCATCGACAGGTAGCACAGATACGCAGTATTTT.